These 14 T cell receptor beta chains came from one sample sequenced in a study of breast tumors, draining lymph nodes, adjacent tissues. MiXCR, run by TCRdb on the multiplex PCR reads, gives a single entry per CDR3 protein. The sample carries some 200,000 distinct CDR3 sequences, 30% to 40% recorded once. Samples came from axillary lymph nodes draining the breast cancer. The source material was axillary lymph node tissue. The receptors derive from a female donor with breast cancer. Some clones in this sample may be carry-over from other donors' samples.

This rearrangement joins TRBV4-2 to TRBJ1-1, with D possibly matching TRBD1 (5 bases). Per the germline V gene, CDR1 is LGHNA and CDR2 is YNFKEQ. V was cut by 4 bases and J by 3 bases, with 9 bases left in between. The CDR3 covers 13 residues. This CDR3 is CASSRGRYTEAFF. In DNA, the CDR3 is TGTGCCAGCAGCCGGGGACGATACACTGAAGCTTTCTTT.

This clonotype was observed a single time. The chain joins TRBV2 to TRBJ2-1; the D gene is possibly TRBD1 (7 bases). The V end lost 8 bases, the J end lost 8 bases, and 16 bases lay between the germline ends. CDR1 is SNHLY, CDR2 FYNNEI, per germline. The CDR3 totals 13 residues. The CDR3, as DNA: TGTGCCAGCCGTGGAGGGGGCGACGATGAGCAGTTCTTC. Translated: CASRGGGDDEQFF.

The chain links TRBV5-1 to TRBJ1-4; D possibly corresponds to TRBD1 (6 bases). The CDR3 contains 17 residues. V was cut by 1 base and J by 7 bases, with 20 bases left in between. Germline lookup yields CDR1 SGHRS and CDR2 YFSETQ. CDR3 sequence: CASSLRSGGPGSEKLFF. The CDR3 DNA reads as TGCGCCAGCAGCTTGAGGAGCGGGGGGCCTGGGAGTGAAAAACTGTTTTTT.

The chain has TRBV7-9 and TRBJ2-7; 10 positions agree with TRBD1. V gave up 9 bases and J gave up 3 bases; unmatched junction bases: 2. The CDR3 is 12 amino acids. Germline-derived CDR1 and CDR2 are SEHNR and FQNEAQ (reference sequence). The CDR3 nucleotides are TGTGCCAGTGGGACAGGGGTCTACGAGCAGTACTTC. It yields the protein CASGTGVYEQYF.

This clonotype was recorded at least ten times. The rearrangement joins TRBV30 to TRBJ1-3, with D perhaps matching TRBD1 (5 bases). The germline CDR1 and CDR2 sequences are GTSNPN and SVGIG (reference sequence). V lost 2 bases, J lost 4 bases, and 9 bases lay in between. This CDR3 has 13 residues. In nucleotides, the CDR3 is TGTGCCTGGAGTCGGGACTCCGGAAACACCATATATTTT. Translating it yields CAWSRDSGNTIYF.

Points on this clonotype: Since a much larger clone is just one base distant, this may be a read error. V and J are TRBV6-1 and TRBJ1-2, with D perhaps TRBD1 (5 bases). The V end lost 7 bases, the J end lost 0 bases, and 12 bases lay between the germline ends. Looked up from germline, CDR1 is MNHNS and CDR2 is SASEGT. The CDR3 is 14 residues long. CDR3 DNA: TGTGCCAGCACGCGACAGACGACTAACTATGGCTACACCTTC. Amino acid sequence: CASTRQTTNYGYTF.

The V gene is TRBV7-3, the J gene TRBJ2-3, with TRBD1 identical over 8 bases. Per germline, CDR1 SGHTA and CDR2 FQGTGA. V was clipped by 5 bases and J by 5 bases; unmatched bases: 9. The CDR3 spans 15 residues. CDR3 in amino acids: CASSLLQGVVDTQYF. The CDR3 DNA sequence: TGTGCCAGCAGCCTACTACAGGGGGTGGTAGATACGCAGTATTTT.

This clonotype showed up many times. V gene TRBV6-2 or TRBV6-3 combines with J gene TRBJ2-7; TRBD2 matches at 9 bases. CDR1 is MNHEY and CDR2 is SVGEGT in the germline V gene. The CDR3 covers 14 residues. After removal of 6 bases from V and 6 bases from J, the junction contained 9 bases not matched to a gene. The CDR3 DNA reads as TGTGCCAGCAGCCCCAGCGGGAGGTGGGGCGAGCAGTACTTC. Protein: CASSPSGRWGEQYF.

There are many counts of this clonotype. J is TRBJ2-5 and V is TRBV28; no firm D call. Germline-derived CDR1 and CDR2 are MDHEN and SYDVKM. Trimming cost V 3 bases and J 5 bases, with 13 bases left between them. The CDR3 is 14 residues long. CDR3 sequence (DNA): TGTGCCAGCAGTTTGGCAGGCGGAGTGGAGACCCAGTACTTC. Translated, it gives CASSLAGGVETQYF.

This clonotype has ten or more counts. CDR3 sequence reads: CASSSVGGYGYTF. The CDR3 region has the DNA TGTGCCAGCAGCTCAGTGGGGGGCTATGGCTACACCTTC. The chain joins TRBV3-1 to TRBJ1-2; a possible D gene is TRBD1 (5 bases). CDR3 length: 13 residues. The germline V and J ends were trimmed by 5 bases and 4 bases, with 11 bases remaining between them. The germline V gene has CDR1 LGHDT and CDR2 YNNKEL (reference sequence).

This clonotype was counted ten times or more. The rearrangement joins TRBV24-1 to TRBJ2-2; no reliable D call. This CDR3 comprises 16 residues. Germline V lookup: CDR1 KGHDR, CDR2 SFDVKD. Trimming took off 1 base at V and 4 bases at J, with 12 bases between the two ends. CDR3 in DNA: TGTGCCACCAGTGATTTAAGTTCAGACCTCACCGGGGAGCTGTTTTTT. The encoded protein is CATSDLSSDLTGELFF.

Notes on this clonotype: The conserved final phenylalanine or tryptophan is absent from the CDR3, which likely points to a read error. The V call is TRBV19, the J call TRBJ2-1; 11 bases are shared with TRBD1. The CDR3 runs 16 residues. The germline CDR1 and CDR2 sequences are LNHDA and SQIVND (reference sequence). J lost 6 bases, V lost 6 bases, and 10 bases had no gene match. This CDR3 reads CASRRLDRGRGNEQFS. CDR3 nucleotides: TGTGCCAGTAGAAGGTTGGACAGGGGGCGAGGCAATGAGCAGTTCTCC.

This clonotype has ten or more counts. The chain is built from TRBV10-2 and TRBJ2-1; D is undetermined. The CDR3 runs to 11 residues. With 3 bases removed from V and 8 bases from J, the gap between germline ends came to 5 bases. Germline V CDR1 and CDR2: WSHSY, SAAADI. Written as DNA, the CDR3 is TGCGCCAGCAGTGAAATTGATGAGCAGTTCTTC. The encoded protein is CASSEIDEQFF.

J is TRBJ2-7 and V is TRBV15, with D unresolved. V lost 3 bases and J 0 bases, leaving 15 bases between the germline ends. The germline CDR1 and CDR2 sequences are LNHNV and YYDKDF (reference sequence). The CDR3 sequence is 16 residues long. DNA for the CDR3: TGTGCCACCAGCAGCGAGAAGGCGGCTAGCTCCTACGAGCAGTACTTC. It specifies CATSSEKAASSYEQYF.